These 29 T cell receptor beta chains were all obtained from the same sample, sequenced in a study of blood T cell repertoires in COVID-19. Some clones are missing from TCRdb's copy, which holds only in-frame ones; the method was immunoSEQ multiplex PCR. Among some 57,000 clones listed, 85% to 90% were seen once. The source material was peripheral blood. The receptors shown here come from a man aged 65 to 79 with acute or convalescent COVID-19.

This chain connects TRBV19 to TRBJ1-1; TRBD1 is a possible D gene (5 bases). The CDR3 has 12 residues. The germline gives CDR1 LNHDA, CDR2 SQIVND (reference sequence). V gave up 8 bases and J gave up 5 bases, with 12 bases separating them. The CDR3: CASRDSLTEAFF. The CDR3, as DNA: TGTGCCAGTCGGGACTCCCTAACTGAAGCTTTCTTT. The whole variable domain, remainder taken from reference TRBV19 and TRBJ1-1, is DGGITQSPKYLFRKEGQNVTLSCEQNLNHDAMYWYRQDPGQGLRLIYYSQIVNDFQKGDIAEGYSVSREKKESFPLTVTSAQKNPTAFYLCASRDSLTEAFFGQGTRLTVV.

DNA of the CDR3: TGCGCCAGCAGCCAAGGGGGGGGGCTAGATACGCAGTATTTT. This sequence encodes CASSQGGGLDTQYF. The chain carries TRBV4-1 and TRBJ2-3; D possibly corresponds to TRBD2 (7 bases). This CDR3 has 14 residues. The V end lost 1 base, the J end lost 5 bases, and 10 bases lay between the germline ends. CDR1 is MGHRA and CDR2 is YSYEKL in the germline V gene.

CDR3 loop: CASSVAASYEQFF. The CDR3 coding sequence is TGTGCCAGCAGCGTAGCTGCGAGCTATGAGCAGTTCTTC. The chain recombines TRBV9 with TRBJ2-1; D gene unclear. The CDR3 runs to 13 residues. Germline loops: CDR1 SGDLS, CDR2 YYNGEE. The V gene lost 0 bases and the J gene lost 8 bases, with 9 bases spanning the gap.

The chain recombines TRBV7-9 with TRBJ2-7; 7 positions match TRBD2. CDR1 SEHNR and CDR2 FQNEAQ come from the germline V gene (reference sequence). Trimming took 3 bases from V and 1 from J; bases not matched to a gene: 9. CDR3 length equals 16 residues. Here the CDR3 DNA reads TGTGCCAGCAGCTTCAGCGGGAATATGGGATCCTACGAGCAGTACTTC. Its protein is CASSFSGNMGSYEQYF. Together with reference TRBV7-9 and TRBJ2-7, the CDR3 gives the full variable domain: DTGVSQNPRHKITKRGQNVTFRCDPISEHNRLYWYRQTLGQGPEFLTYFQNEAQLEKSRLLSDRFSAERPKGSFSTLEIQRTEQGDSAMYLCASSFSGNMGSYEQYFGPGTRLTVT.

The rearrangement uses TRBV28 and TRBJ1-2; 7 bases agree with TRBD1. The CDR3 is 13 amino acids. CDR1 and CDR2 (germline): MDHEN, SYDVKM. Trimming cost V 7 bases and J 4 bases; bases outside gene matches: 6. CDR3 DNA sequence: TGTGCCAGCAAACCGGGACAGACCTATGGCTACACCTTC. It is translated as CASKPGQTYGYTF.

The rearrangement joins TRBV3-1 (or the pseudogene TRBV3-2) to TRBJ1-4, with D uncertain. The CDR3 runs 14 residues. Germline V gene sequence: CDR1 LGHDT, CDR2 YNNKEL (reference sequence). V was shortened by 4 bases and J by 0 bases, with 6 bases between the two germline ends. CDR3 sequence reads: CASSLYSTNEKLFF. The CDR3 DNA follows: TGTGCCAGCAGCCTATACTCAACTAATGAAAAACTGTTTTTT.

The chain is built from TRBV6-5 and TRBJ2-5, with 9 bases that match TRBD1. The CDR3 runs 14 residues. The J segment lost 5 bases and the V segment lost 4 bases, leaving 5 bases of the junction unmatched. Germline CDR1 MNHEY, CDR2 SVGAGI. DNA of the CDR3: TGTGCCAGCAGTTGGACAGGGGACAAGGAGACCCAGTACTTC. Translation: CASSWTGDKETQYF.

V is TRBV5-1 and J is TRBJ2-3; TRBD2 might be the D (6 bases). Germline V gene lookup returns CDR1 SGHRS and CDR2 YFSETQ. The CDR3 spans 13 residues. Trimming removed 5 bases from V and 7 bases from J, with 14 bases in between. The CDR3 loop reads CASSTGVVYTQYF. CDR3 DNA: TGCGCCAGCAGTACGGGAGTGGTTTATACGCAGTATTTT.

This sequence joins TRBV7-9 and TRBJ2-7; 7 bases fit TRBD2. Per the germline V gene, CDR1 is SEHNR and CDR2 is FQNEAQ (reference sequence). The CDR3 loop spans 13 amino acids. V was clipped by 7 bases and J by 0 bases; unmatched bases: 3. This chain's CDR3 is CASTGGTSYEQYF. Written as DNA, the CDR3 is TGTGCCAGCACCGGGGGGACCTCCTACGAGCAGTACTTC.

CDR3 in amino acids: CASSQGTGDNQPQHF. The CDR3 region has the DNA TGTGCCAGCAGCCAAGGGACAGGGGACAATCAGCCCCAGCATTTT. The chain carries TRBV3-1 (or the pseudogene TRBV3-2) and TRBJ1-5; 9 bases agree with TRBD1. The CDR3 runs 15 residues. Germline CDR1 and CDR2: LGHDT and YNNKEL (reference sequence). With V trimmed by 1 base and J by 3 bases, 1 base remained unmatched.

V and J are TRBV5-1 and TRBJ2-1; D unclear. In germline, CDR1 is SGHRS, CDR2 YFSETQ. The V end lost 1 base, the J end lost 3 bases, and 17 bases lay between the germline ends. This CDR3 has 17 residues. The CDR3 DNA reads TGCGCCAGCAGCTTGTTCAGGCCCGGCACCTTCTACAATGAGCAGTTCTTC. It specifies CASSLFRPGTFYNEQFF.

This clone appeared once. The chain links TRBV6-5 to TRBJ1-1; 9 nucleotides align to TRBD1. The CDR3 loop spans 14 amino acids. Germline trimming cut 6 bases from V and 7 bases from J; bases unmatched to any gene: 9. Germline CDR1 is MNHEY and CDR2 is SVGAGI. CDR3 region: CASSDTGGRGEAFF. The CDR3 DNA reads TGTGCCAGCAGCGATACAGGGGGCCGGGGTGAAGCTTTCTTT.

The chain is built from TRBV24-1 and TRBJ1-2; no definite D call. Germline V gives CDR1 KGHDR, CDR2 SFDVKD. The CDR3 is made up of 13 amino acids. The ends were cut back, 5 bases at V and 2 bases at J, with 8 bases in the middle. The CDR3 reads CATSALLNYGYTF. Written as DNA, the CDR3 is TGTGCCACCAGTGCTCTCTTGAACTATGGCTACACCTTC.

The chain carries TRBV5-1 and TRBJ1-1, with TRBD1 matching 10 bases. Germline CDR1 is SGHRS and CDR2 is YFSETQ. This CDR3 has 15 amino acids. The V and J ends lost 4 bases and 2 bases, in that order; junction bases with no gene match: 5. The CDR3 DNA reads TGCGCCAGCAGCCCAATGACAGGGGGCAACACTGAAGCTTTCTTT. As protein: CASSPMTGGNTEAFF.

The J gene is TRBJ1-1, the V gene TRBV12-3 or TRBV12-4, with D unclear. V was pared by 3 bases and J by 5 bases, with 7 bases between. The CDR3 length is 12 residues. CDR3 DNA: TGTGCCAGCAGTTTTCCGGGGACTGAAGCTTTCTTT. Encoded protein: CASSFPGTEAFF.

This clone was counted a single time. This chain uses TRBV3-1 (or the pseudogene TRBV3-2) with TRBJ2-1; 11 nucleotides line up with TRBD2. Unmatched junction bases numbered 8, after V lost 4 bases and J lost 9 bases. CDR1 and CDR2 (germline): LGHDT, YNNKEL (reference sequence). CDR3 length: 15 amino acids. CDR3 residues: CASSPPGLAAGEQFF. The CDR3 DNA sequence: TGTGCCAGCAGCCCGCCGGGACTAGCGGCGGGTGAGCAGTTCTTC.

The chain joins TRBV14 to TRBJ1-5, with unresolved D. The CDR3 sequence is 13 residues long. In germline, CDR1 is SGHDN, CDR2 FVKESK. V lost 1 base and J 10 bases, leaving 11 bases between the germline ends. The CDR3 DNA reads TGTGCCAGCAGCCAAGTAGATTCGGGACCCCAGCATTTT. This sequence encodes CASSQVDSGPQHF.

The chain carries TRBV11-2 and TRBJ2-1; D may be TRBD2 (6 bases). Per germline, CDR1 SGHAT and CDR2 FQNNGV. Trimming removed 3 bases at V and 8 bases at J, with 17 bases between. The CDR3 has 15 amino acids. The CDR3 protein is CASSFLLARADEQFF. CDR3 in DNA: TGTGCCAGCAGCTTCTTACTAGCCCGGGCCGATGAGCAGTTCTTC.

This chain connects TRBV10-1 to TRBJ1-4; the D is unclear. Germline V gives CDR1 WNHNN, CDR2 SYGVQD (reference sequence). V was trimmed by 4 bases and J by 5 bases, leaving 8 bases between them. The CDR3 runs to 13 residues. The CDR3 region has the DNA TGCGCCAGCAGTGCGAACGGGAATGAAAAACTGTTTTTT. This translates into CASSANGNEKLFF.

The table lists this clone with a count of one. The V gene is TRBV5-1, the J gene TRBJ2-1; weak D call: TRBD1 (6 bases). The CDR3 runs to 15 residues. Trimming left V 0 bases short and J 4 bases short, with 11 bases between. Germline loops: CDR1 SGHRS, CDR2 YFSETQ. Here the CDR3 reads CASSLGQESYNEQFF. The DNA for the CDR3 is TGCGCCAGCAGCTTGGGACAGGAAAGTTACAATGAGCAGTTCTTC.

The V gene is TRBV29-1, the J gene TRBJ1-4; tentative D call: TRBD1 (6 bases). Germline values: CDR1 SQVTM, CDR2 ANQGSEA. The CDR3 spans 14 residues. The V end was cut by 2 bases, the J end by 4 bases, with 11 bases between. In DNA form, the CDR3 reads TGCAGCGTTGAAATTACAGGGAATAATGAAAAACTGTTTTTT. Translated: CSVEITGNNEKLFF.

This chain's CDR3 is CASSFPVTDTQYF. The CDR3 DNA reads as TGTGCCAGCAGCTTCCCCGTCACAGATACGCAGTATTTT. V and J are TRBV7-8 and TRBJ2-3; D is ambiguous. The CDR3 is 13 residues long. Trimming took off 3 bases at V and 2 bases at J, with 6 bases between the two ends. Germline CDR1 and CDR2: SGHVS and FQNEAQ.

V usage is TRBV28 and J usage is TRBJ2-7; weak D call: TRBD1 (6 bases). Germline assignment: CDR1 MDHEN and CDR2 SYDVKM. The CDR3 sequence is 13 residues long. V was trimmed by 7 bases and J by 3 bases, leaving 13 bases between them. This CDR3 is CASKTGTYYEQYF. The CDR3 DNA reads TGTGCCAGCAAGACAGGCACCTACTACGAGCAGTACTTC.

The V gene is TRBV10-3, the J gene TRBJ1-5; perhaps TRBD1 as D (5 bases). Germline CDR1 is ENHRY and CDR2 is SYGVKD. This CDR3 has 15 amino acids. Trimming left V 2 bases short and J 7 bases short, with 15 bases between. CDR3 sequence: CAISEGGTTGQPQHF. CDR3 nucleotide sequence: TGTGCCATCAGTGAGGGAGGGACGACCGGCCAGCCCCAGCATTTT.

The rearrangement joins TRBV10-3 to TRBJ2-7, with a tentative D call TRBD1 (6 bases). The V gene's germline CDR1 is ENHRY and CDR2 SYGVKD. This CDR3 is built from 15 residues. V was shortened by 3 bases and J by 5 bases, with 17 bases between the two germline ends. The CDR3 sequence is CAISDEQGIPNEQYF. The CDR3 nucleotides are TGTGCCATCAGTGATGAACAGGGAATCCCCAACGAGCAGTACTTC.

This chain connects TRBV7-3 to TRBJ2-7; the match to TRBD1 covers 11 bases. The ends lost 3 bases at V and 11 bases at J; junction bases unmatched: 9. The length of the CDR3 is 14 residues. The germline CDR1 and CDR2 sequences are SGHTA and FQGTGA. In DNA form, the CDR3 reads TGTGCCAGCAGCTTGGATAGGGACAGGGGGAATAAGTACTTC. This sequence encodes CASSLDRDRGNKYF.

The chain links TRBV27 to TRBJ2-2, with TRBD1 matching 8 bases. The V gene's germline CDR1 is MNHEY and CDR2 SMNVEV (reference sequence). The CDR3 covers 15 residues. J gave up 4 bases and V 6 bases, and 7 bases lay outside the gene matches. DNA of the CDR3: TGTGCCAGCAGCACCGACAGGGGTGGCACCGGGGAGCTGTTTTTT. Protein product: CASSTDRGGTGELFF.

The chain is built from TRBV27 and TRBJ2-7, with D possibly matching TRBD2 (6 bases). The V gene's germline CDR1 is MNHEY and CDR2 SMNVEV (reference sequence). The CDR3 contains 16 residues. V was cut by 4 bases and J by 0 bases, with 16 bases left in between. Written as DNA, the CDR3 is TGTGCCAGCAGTTCCCCACAGGCGCGGGGCTCCTACGAGCAGTACTTC. Amino acids: CASSSPQARGSYEQYF.

CDR3 residues: CASSISGTASNQPQHF. The CDR3 region has the DNA TGTGCCAGTAGTATCTCAGGGACAGCTAGCAATCAGCCCCAGCATTTT. The J gene is TRBJ1-5, the V gene TRBV19, with TRBD1 matching 7 bases. After removal of 3 bases from V and 0 bases from J, the junction contained 5 bases not matched to a gene. Germline CDR1 reads LNHDA; CDR2 reads SQIVND (reference sequence). CDR3 length: 16 residues.